This T cell receptor beta chain was profiled in a study of cytomegalovirus exposure and HLA in healthy donors. V dropped 8 bases and J dropped 5 bases, with 10 bases sitting between them. There are 11 residues in the CDR3. CDR1 MNHNY and CDR2 SVGAGI come from the germline V gene (reference sequence). Whole-study findings and limits: A previous analysis found most TCR beta V segments productive roughly 87% or roughly 30% of the time. Reportedly, HLA-A and HLA-B alleles of most subjects were accurately predicted from TCR beta. In a later analysis, V- and J-gene trimming of beta chains associated with a DCLRE1C missense variant, replicated independently.

There were likely unrecorded immune exposures, though donors were nominally healthy when sampled. The PCR was carried out with 60 Vbeta primers and 13 Jbeta primers. The data were produced by immunoSEQ multiplex PCR, yet TCRdb's version contains in-frame clones alone and is incomplete. The data contain about 130,000 clones, 80% of them singletons. As concerns this clone: Its antigen is currently unknown.

V and J are TRBV6-6 and TRBJ2-7, with a possible D match to TRBD2 (5 bases). The receptor was derived from a young man in good health. Source material: PBMCs. The DNA of the CDR3 is TGTGCCAGCCAGGCTAGCAACGAGCAGTACTTC. Translation gives CASQASNEQYF.